The clone carrying this TCR beta chain was detected ten times or more. Its antigen remains unidentified. This entry belongs to a study of spatial heterogeneity in lung cancer. Every TCR cDNA molecule carried a tag that served as a unique molecular identifier. TCRdb called the 5' RACE reads again in MiXCR, with one record for every CDR3 protein. The data contain 50,000 or so distinct CDR3 sequences, 12% of them singletons. Study conclusions and caveats: Resection blood, more than follow-up blood, showed ubiquitous expanded tumor TCRs.

Time point denoted: sample taken at primary tumor resection. Whole RNA came from tumor, nontumor lung or frozen PBMC and was sequenced without being sorted. The germline gives CDR1 SGHRS, CDR2 YFSETQ. V was clipped by 0 bases and J by 6 bases, with 5 bases between them. This CDR3 has 12 residues. The starting material was PBMCs, obtained at surgery. This chain connects TRBV5-1 to TRBJ2-3, with no clear D. The source is a female donor with early-stage non-small cell lung cancer. The CDR3 here is CASSLVGDTQYF. The CDR3 DNA is TGCGCCAGCAGCTTGGTGGGGGATACGCAGTATTTT. The whole variable domain, remainder taken from reference TRBV5-1 and TRBJ2-3, is KAGVTQTPRYLIKTRGQQVTLSCSPISGHRSVSWYQQTPGQGLQFLFEYFSETQRNKGNFPGRFSGRQFSNSRSEMNVSTLELGDSALYLCASSLVGDTQYFGPGTRLTVL.